Each of the 15 T cell receptor beta chains below was sequenced from the same sample in a study of vaccination effects on CD4 cells after COVID-19. For these TCRs, the target antigens are not known. ViraFEST used viral peptide pools to expand antigen-specific CD4+ T cells before sequencing. When around nine days of culture had elapsed, CD4+ T cells were isolated. The person's infection with SARS-CoV-2, confirmed by PCR, took place between March and December 2020. Generated by immunoSEQ multiplex PCR, the TCRdb table keeps only in-frame clones and is missing some. Of about 19,000 clones in the sample, around 70% are singletons; the top ten hold about 15%. The specimen comprised CD4+ T cells from PBMCs cultured with SARS-CoV-2 spike peptides, sampled before COVID-19 vaccination. Every receptor here comes from a human donor who had a prior SARS-CoV-2 infection.

The V gene is TRBV6-1, the J gene TRBJ2-5; 9 nucleotides agree with TRBD1. V dropped 2 bases and J dropped 5; count of bases not matched to a gene: 12. The CDR3 loop spans 17 amino acids. Per the germline V gene, CDR1 is MNHNS and CDR2 is SASEGT. CDR3: CASSEFSSGTGQETQYF. As DNA, the CDR3 is TGTGCCAGCAGTGAATTTTCGTCCGGGACAGGGCAGGAGACCCAGTACTTC.

CDR3 residues: CAWLRFKSGTGDQTQYF. CDR3 nucleotides: TGTGCCTGGCTAAGGTTCAAATCCGGGACAGGGGACCAGACCCAGTACTTC. This chain connects TRBV30 to TRBJ2-5; 10 bases map to TRBD1. The CDR3 has 17 residues. With V trimmed by 5 bases and J by 6 bases, 18 bases remained unmatched. Germline loops: CDR1 GTSNPN, CDR2 SVGIG (reference sequence).

The chain combines TRBV6-5 with TRBJ2-5; D perhaps matches TRBD2 (5 bases). Germline V lookup: CDR1 MNHEY, CDR2 SVGAGI. Trimming took off 2 bases at V and 5 bases at J, with 9 bases between the two ends. This CDR3 comprises 13 residues. As DNA, the CDR3 is TGTGCCAGCAGTTACGCGGGCGGGGAGACCCAGTACTTC. Its protein is CASSYAGGETQYF.

The chain has TRBV19 and TRBJ1-2; D ambiguous. The V end was cut by 8 bases, the J end by 0 bases, with 13 bases between. CDR1 LNHDA and CDR2 SQIVND come from the germline V gene (reference sequence). The CDR3 runs 14 residues. In DNA form, the CDR3 reads TGTGCCAGTCAGAGCGGAAGGGCTAACTATGGCTACACCTTC. This sequence encodes CASQSGRANYGYTF. The variable domain in full, completed from reference TRBV19 and TRBJ1-2, reads DGGITQSPKYLFRKEGQNVTLSCEQNLNHDAMYWYRQDPGQGLRLIYYSQIVNDFQKGDIAEGYSVSREKKESFPLTVTSAQKNPTAFYLCASQSGRANYGYTFGSGTRLTVV.

The genes are TRBV7-9 and TRBJ1-3, with a tentative D call TRBD1 (6 bases). Trimming shortened V by 3 bases and J by 0 bases, and 9 bases separated the two germline ends. The CDR3 contains 15 residues. The germline gives CDR1 SEHNR, CDR2 FQNEAQ (reference sequence). The CDR3: CASSFAGASGNTIYF. Here the CDR3 DNA reads TGTGCCAGCAGCTTCGCAGGGGCCTCTGGAAACACCATATATTTT. The variable domain in full, completed from reference TRBV7-9 and TRBJ1-3, reads DTGVSQNPRHKITKRGQNVTFRCDPISEHNRLYWYRQTLGQGPEFLTYFQNEAQLEKSRLLSDRFSAERPKGSFSTLEIQRTEQGDSAMYLCASSFAGASGNTIYFGEGSWLTVV.

V is TRBV12-5 and J is TRBJ1-2; D remains ambiguous. V lost 5 bases and J 3 bases, leaving 7 bases between the germline ends. Germline V CDR1 and CDR2: LGHNT, FRNRAP. The CDR3 consists of 12 residues. The CDR3 coding sequence is TGTGCTAGTGGTCCCGAGTACTATGGCTACACCTTC. It translates to CASGPEYYGYTF.

This clone has more than one count but fewer than ten. This sequence joins TRBV6-2 or TRBV6-3 and TRBJ1-2; tentatively, D is TRBD1 (5 bases). Between the trimmed V and J ends, which lost 4 bases and 2 bases, there was a span of 8 bases. The germline gives CDR1 MNHEY, CDR2 SVGEGT. This CDR3 is 13 amino acids long. The CDR3 region is CASSSGPNYGYTF. Written as DNA, the CDR3 is TGTGCCAGCAGTTCGGGGCCGAACTATGGCTACACCTTC.

This chain connects TRBV2 to TRBJ2-1; 8 nucleotides align to TRBD2. There are 14 residues in the CDR3. J was trimmed by 3 bases and V by 7 bases; bases with no gene match: 5. Germline V lookup: CDR1 SNHLY, CDR2 FYNNEI. Here the CDR3 DNA reads TGTGCCAGCAATCGGGGGGGTAGCTACAATGAGCAGTTCTTC. Translation: CASNRGGSYNEQFF.

This sequence joins TRBV27 and TRBJ1-6, with TRBD1 as a possible D gene (6 bases). CDR3 size: 14 residues. Germline V gene sequence: CDR1 MNHEY, CDR2 SMNVEV (reference sequence). The V gene lost 5 bases and the J gene lost 9 bases, with 14 bases spanning the gap. The chain's CDR3 is CASSPWDTSSPLHF. DNA for the CDR3: TGTGCCAGCAGTCCGTGGGACACCAGTTCACCCCTCCACTTT.

This sequence joins TRBV19 and TRBJ1-1; D remains ambiguous. V lost 6 bases, J lost 1 base, and 9 bases lay in between. The germline V gene encodes CDR1 LNHDA and CDR2 SQIVND (reference sequence). This CDR3 has 13 residues. CDR3 bases: TGTGCCAGTAGCGTACAGAGGAACACTGAAGCTTTCTTT. This encodes CASSVQRNTEAFF. Full variable domain (remainder filled in from reference TRBV19 and TRBJ1-1): DGGITQSPKYLFRKEGQNVTLSCEQNLNHDAMYWYRQDPGQGLRLIYYSQIVNDFQKGDIAEGYSVSREKKESFPLTVTSAQKNPTAFYLCASSVQRNTEAFFGQGTRLTVV.

The chain couples TRBV2 to TRBJ1-3, with 9 bases aligning to TRBD1. Germline loops: CDR1 SNHLY, CDR2 FYNNEI. With 5 bases clipped from V and 3 bases from J, the junction kept 5 bases outside the gene matches. The CDR3 consists of 15 residues. Here the CDR3 reads CASSSQGAFGNTIYF. The CDR3 DNA follows: TGTGCCAGCAGTTCACAGGGGGCGTTTGGAAACACCATATATTTT.

This chain uses TRBV3-1 (or the pseudogene TRBV3-2) with TRBJ2-2; 8 bases align to TRBD1. CDR1 and CDR2 from the germline V gene are LGHDT and YNNKEL (reference sequence). CDR3 length: 16 residues. Trimming took 4 bases from V and 3 from J; bases not matched to a gene: 7. CDR3 residues: CASSPGQGWDTGELFF. The CDR3 DNA reads as TGTGCCAGCAGCCCAGGACAGGGATGGGACACCGGGGAGCTGTTTTTT.

The rearrangement links TRBV6-1 to TRBJ1-1; D is possibly TRBD1 (6 bases). CDR3 length: 14 amino acids. Germline V CDR1 and CDR2: MNHNS, SASEGT. Trimming left V 1 base short and J 6 bases short, with 12 bases between. CDR3 DNA: TGTGCCAGCAGTGAAGTTGGCACAGGGCCTGAAGCTTTCTTT. Amino acids: CASSEVGTGPEAFF.

This rearrangement joins TRBV30 to TRBJ2-7, with TRBD2 matching 15 bases. V lost 3 bases, J lost 10 bases, and 13 bases stayed unmatched. The germline V gene has CDR1 GTSNPN and CDR2 SVGIG (reference sequence). The CDR3 has 16 residues. In nucleotides, the CDR3 is TGTGCCTGGAGCTTAAAGACCGGGACTAGCGGGAGGCCCCAGTACTTC. Its protein is CAWSLKTGTSGRPQYF.

The chain couples TRBV18 to TRBJ1-5; TRBD1 might be the D (5 bases). Germline V lookup: CDR1 KGHSH, CDR2 LQKENI. V lost 2 bases and J lost 5, with 10 bases in between. This CDR3 spans 14 amino acids. CDR3 loop: CASSPYGGDQPQHF. The CDR3, as DNA: TGTGCCAGCTCACCATATGGGGGAGATCAGCCCCAGCATTTT.